One sample yielded the 4 T cell receptor beta chains listed below, sequenced in a study of beta chain features in type 1 diabetes. Study-wide findings and caveats: People with Type 1 diabetes carried modestly yet significantly shorter TCRB CDR3s in all four CD4+ subsets.

Which antigens these TCRs recognize remains unknown. TCRB transcripts that were expressed got sequenced, as all of the isolated RNA had been reverse transcribed. Produced via immunoSEQ multiplex PCR; TCRdb's table is partial and in-frame only. Among tens of thousands of clones listed, approximately 45% were seen once. The specimen sequenced was Tregs from blood. The receptors stem from a young man with type 1 diabetes.

CDR3 sequence reads: CASSPYGNYFGYTF. The CDR3 DNA sequence: TGTGCCAGCTCACCTTACGGGAACTACTTTGGCTACACCTTC. This chain connects TRBV18 to TRBJ1-2; D call uncertain. Per the germline V gene, CDR1 is KGHSH and CDR2 is LQKENI. V lost 3 bases and J lost 7, with 15 bases in between. The CDR3 totals 14 residues.

The V and J genes are TRBV5-1 and TRBJ2-7, with 12 nucleotides matching TRBD2. CDR3 length equals 18 residues. V gave up 0 bases and J gave up 0 bases; unmatched junction bases: 7. Germline V gene lookup returns CDR1 SGHRS and CDR2 YFSETQ. CDR3 nucleotides: TGCGCCAGCAGCTTGGGGGGCCTAGCGGGAGGGATCTCCTACGAGCAGTACTTC. It translates to CASSLGGLAGGISYEQYF.

The chain links TRBV28 to TRBJ1-2; 7 bases fit TRBD1. This CDR3 region has 16 residues. Germline trimming cut 1 base from V and 8 bases from J; bases unmatched to any gene: 13. Germline assignment: CDR1 MDHEN and CDR2 SYDVKM. The CDR3, as DNA: TGTGCCAGCAGTTTATCGCTCGGAGACAGGGATTGGGGCTACACCTTC. Its translation is CASSLSLGDRDWGYTF.

This clone was seen only a few times. The CDR3: CASSYSLRSSYNEQFF. In nucleotides, the CDR3 is TGTGCCAGCAGTTACTCGTTGCGGAGCTCCTACAATGAGCAGTTCTTC. The rearrangement uses TRBV6-6 and TRBJ2-1, with D unresolved. Germline V lookup: CDR1 MNHNY, CDR2 SVGAGI (reference sequence). The CDR3 has 16 amino acids. Trimming took off 0 bases at V and 0 bases at J, with 9 bases between the two ends.